This T cell receptor (beta chain) is from a study of blood T cell repertoires in COVID-19 (dated by TCRdb to about 2020). With regard to the full study: The collaborator samples originated in the United States, Italy and Spain and spanned the acute and convalescent phases of COVID-19. Samples were obtained from the ongoing ImmuneRACE study (first 160 participants) and from roughly 1,300 subjects provided by 6 global collaborators. The prospective study material was composed of cDNA or gDNA derived from T cells, B-cell-depleted T cells, or PBMCs. HLA class I and class II types, where available, came from metadata supplied by the sample provider rather than from assay-based typing. Subjects who had been exposed to COVID-19, were actively infected with it, or had recovered from it provided the deeply sampled blood TCRbeta repertoires that made up the dataset. Nearly every sample came with metadata listing a de-identified subject ID, COVID-19 status, age in years and sex. The repertoires were released in a freely available public database meant as a resource for research on the immune response to SARS-CoV-2. Study-wide findings and limitations: The amount of clinical and demographic metadata varied by source and participant and was provided uncurated.

TCRbeta CDR3 regions were amplified from genomic DNA using the immunoSEQ Assay, a bias-controlled multiplex PCR. The study's own analysis went as follows. Within the assay, amplification of reference gene primers was used to estimate how many nucleated cells each sample contained. Sequence reads were collapsed and filtered to measure the absolute abundance of every unique TCRbeta CDR3 rearrangement. For each sample, productive Simpson clonality was calculated as the square root of Simpson's diversity index across productive rearrangements. The immuneACCESS repertoire file appears here via TCRdb, limited to in-frame rearrangements. These files lack a portion of the clones; in checked studies, under half of the deficit traces to unresolved V genes, and the cause of the others is not known. For V, J and clone size, that table is used; D and trimming come from the DNA. A total of tens of thousands of clones appear in this sample, over 75% of them only once. Together, the top ten hold around 29% of the sample.

As regards this clone: Its antigen remains undetermined. Base qualities are missing; no much larger clone stands one base away.

Reading from cysteine to phenylalanine, the CDR3 counts 15 amino acids. The read is trimmed to its CDR3 DNA, 45 bases read in frame from base 1. V is cut back by 5 bases and J by 6 bases, with 8 bases in the junction unmatched. As encoded in the germline V gene (reference sequence), CDR1 is SEHNR while CDR2 is FQNEAQ. Whole blood was collected in K2EDTA tubes by collaborating institutions according to the institutions' own protocols. For TCRbeta analysis, collaborator samples were shipped as frozen whole blood, as isolated PBMCs, or as DNA extracted from either sample type. The receptor was isolated from an elderly woman with active or convalescent COVID-19. The chain couples TRBV7-9 to TRBJ1-4, with TRBD1 matching 8 junction bases. Sequenced input: peripheral blood. The DNA sequence reads TGTGCCAGCAGCCACCACAGGGGGGGAGATGAAAAACTGTTTTTT. Protein translation: CASSHHRGGDEKLFF.